Detailed here is one TCR beta chain. Here immunoSEQ multiplex PCR was the method, and the copy in TCRdb shows in-frame clones only, minus some. The data contain roughly 230,000 clones, approximately 90% of them singletons. The sample is drawn from a study of blood T cell repertoires in COVID-19. Background on the study: Samples came from the United States, Italy and Spain, spanning acute and convalescent COVID-19. PBMCs, B-cell-depleted T cells, or T cells provided the cDNA or gDNA that made up the material.

With 5 bases removed from V and 1 base from J, the gap between germline ends came to 8 bases. CDR1 SGHVS and CDR2 FQNEAQ come from the germline V gene. The CDR3 covers 13 residues. The chain employs TRBV7-8 and TRBJ1-1; D unclear. Material: peripheral blood. The TCR originated in a man aged 70 or older with acute or convalescent COVID-19. This chain's CDR3 is CASSPQANTEAFF. Here the CDR3 DNA reads TGTGCCAGCAGCCCTCAAGCGAACACTGAAGCTTTCTTT.